The 30 T cell receptor beta chains presented below share a single source sample, sequenced in a study of identical twins. TCRdb recomputed calls from the 5' RACE reads with MiXCR, one row per CDR3 protein. Of 690,000 or so distinct CDR3 sequences in the sample, 8% to 9% were seen once. A further study also used this sample, focusing on yellow fever vaccine responses in identical twins.

The sequenced material came from PBMCs. All receptors come from a woman under 30 in good health.

This clonotype was seen more than once but under ten times. V and J are TRBV11-2 and TRBJ2-5; 7 nucleotides line up with TRBD2. The CDR3 runs 16 residues. Trimming cost V 3 bases and J 4 bases; bases outside gene matches: 11. Germline V gene data show CDR1 as SGHAT and CDR2 as FQNNGV. The CDR3 is CASSFLSGDPPETQYF. In DNA form, the CDR3 reads TGTGCCAGCAGCTTCTTGAGCGGGGACCCCCCAGAGACCCAGTACTTC.

This clonotype was counted ten times or more. The chain uses TRBV7-2 and TRBJ2-3, with a possible D match to TRBD2 (6 bases). V was trimmed by 5 bases and J by 0 bases, leaving 12 bases between them. Germline assignment: CDR1 SGHTA and CDR2 FQGNSA. CDR3 size: 15 residues. The CDR3 coding sequence is TGTGCCAGCAGCGTTAGCGGATTAAGCACAGATACGCAGTATTTT. Translated: CASSVSGLSTDTQYF.

The sample holds many counts of this clonotype. The CDR3 here is CASSPNGAGTDTQYF. The CDR3 nucleotides read TGTGCCAGCAGCCCCAATGGGGCAGGCACAGATACGCAGTATTTT. The V gene is TRBV12-3 or TRBV12-4, the J gene TRBJ2-3; maybe TRBD1 (5 bases). The CDR3 has 15 amino acids. V gave up 6 bases and J gave up 1 base, with 14 bases separating them.

This rearrangement joins TRBV7-2 to TRBJ2-7; the D gene could be TRBD1 or TRBD2 (5 bases each). This CDR3 is 15 amino acids long. Trimming removed 1 base at V and 7 bases at J, with 17 bases between. Per germline, CDR1 SGHTA and CDR2 FQGNSA. The CDR3 DNA follows: TGTGCCAGCAGCTTAGGGGGCTACGGGAAGGAGGAGCAGTACTTC. Translated, it gives CASSLGGYGKEEQYF.

Written as DNA, the CDR3 is TGTGCCAGCAGCCAAAGGGGGTGGGAGACCCAGTACTTC. Protein: CASSQRGWETQYF. This chain joins TRBV3-1 and TRBJ2-5; a weak D match, TRBD1 (6 bases). This CDR3 has 13 amino acids. V was shortened by 2 bases and J by 5 bases, with 9 bases between the two germline ends. Per the germline V gene, CDR1 is LGHDT and CDR2 is YNNKEL (reference sequence).

The rearrangement uses TRBV30 and TRBJ2-5, with D possibly TRBD1 on 6 matching bases. CDR1 and CDR2 (germline): GTSNPN, SVGIG (reference sequence). This CDR3 region has 15 residues. Between the trimmed V and J ends, which lost 2 bases and 5 bases, there was a span of 18 bases. The CDR3 DNA follows: TGTGCCTGGAGTACCGGGACATCTGAAGGGGAGACCCAGTACTTC. It yields the protein CAWSTGTSEGETQYF.

This clonotype was counted between two and nine times. The chain employs TRBV14 and TRBJ2-7; 11 bases align to TRBD2. The CDR3 loop spans 16 amino acids. The germline V gene has CDR1 SGHDN and CDR2 FVKESK. V lost 4 bases, J lost 1 base, and 6 bases stayed unmatched. CDR3 bases: TGTGCCAGCAGCCCAAGACTAGCGGGGAGTTCCTACGAGCAGTACTTC. Amino acid sequence: CASSPRLAGSSYEQYF.

This clonotype was seen a few times. The J gene is TRBJ2-7, the V gene TRBV6-1, with a weak D call TRBD2 (6 bases). V was trimmed by 7 bases and J by 1 base, leaving 14 bases between them. The V gene's germline CDR1 is MNHNS and CDR2 SASEGT. This CDR3 is built from 14 residues. CDR3 sequence reads: CASTRARGSYEQYF. In DNA, the CDR3 is TGTGCCAGCACAAGAGCGCGGGGATCCTACGAGCAGTACTTC.

This chain links TRBV9 with TRBJ2-5; D ambiguous. The V gene lost 1 base and the J gene lost 5 bases, with 9 bases spanning the gap. CDR1 and CDR2 from the germline V gene are SGDLS and YYNGEE. This CDR3 comprises 13 residues. The CDR3 here is CASSVTPLETQYF. The CDR3 region has the DNA TGTGCCAGCAGCGTAACCCCCTTGGAGACCCAGTACTTC.

The gene calls are TRBV10-3 and TRBJ2-3; 8 positions agree with TRBD2. The CDR3 has 15 residues. Germline loops: CDR1 ENHRY, CDR2 SYGVKD. The ends lost 6 bases at V and 6 bases at J; junction bases unmatched: 11. CDR3 in DNA: TGTGCCATCAGCCAGCGGGGGCCCCCGGAGGATACGCAGTATTTT. It specifies CAISQRGPPEDTQYF.

This clonotype was seen more than once but under ten times. This chain uses TRBV4-3 with TRBJ1-6, with unresolved D. The CDR3 has 17 residues. Between the trimmed V and J ends, which lost 0 bases and 0 bases, there was a span of 9 bases. Germline CDR1 reads LGHNA; CDR2 reads YSLEER. In DNA, the CDR3 is TGCGCCAGCAGCCAAGAGGTCAAGAGCTCCTATAATTCACCCCTCCACTTT. Translating it yields CASSQEVKSSYNSPLHF.

This clonotype was picked up many times. The V gene is TRBV3-1, the J gene TRBJ2-1; D is undetermined. The V and J ends lost 6 bases and 0 bases respectively, with 6 bases between them. This CDR3 contains 13 residues. Germline lookup yields CDR1 LGHDT and CDR2 YNNKEL (reference sequence). The CDR3 DNA sequence: TGTGCCAGCAGTCGTGTCTCCTACAATGAGCAGTTCTTC. Translating gives CASSRVSYNEQFF.

This rearrangement joins TRBV29-1 to TRBJ2-1, with TRBD2 identical over 13 bases. CDR3 length: 15 residues. Germline V gene data show CDR1 as SQVTM and CDR2 as ANQGSEA. Germline trimming cut 4 bases from V and 10 bases from J; bases unmatched to any gene: 10. The CDR3 loop is CSVGDTSGGANEQFF. The CDR3 DNA follows: TGCAGCGTTGGGGACACTAGCGGGGGGGCTAACGAGCAGTTCTTC.

In its sample, this clonotype was seen a few times. The chain couples TRBV7-2 to TRBJ2-7, with D unclear. In germline, CDR1 is SGHTA, CDR2 FQGNSA. The CDR3 is 14 residues long. The V and J ends lost 1 base and 1 base respectively, with 8 bases between them. The CDR3 is CASSLDSSSYEQYF. Here the CDR3 DNA reads TGTGCCAGCAGCTTAGACAGCAGTTCCTACGAGCAGTACTTC.

The V call is TRBV20-1, the J call TRBJ1-2, with 9 bases that match TRBD1. Germline V gene lookup returns CDR1 DFQATT and CDR2 SNEGSKA (reference sequence). The CDR3 spans 15 residues. The junction had 7 bases not matched to a gene; V was cut back by 3 bases and J by 2 bases. The CDR3 sequence is CSASWDRVTNYGYTF. The CDR3 nucleotides read TGCAGTGCTAGTTGGGACAGGGTTACAAACTATGGCTACACCTTC.

The rearrangement links TRBV20-1 to TRBJ2-2; 8 nucleotides match TRBD2. Looked up from germline, CDR1 is DFQATT and CDR2 is SNEGSKA (reference sequence). Trimming at V came to 6 bases and at J to 3 bases, leaving 9 bases not matched to a gene. CDR3 size: 15 residues. The CDR3 spells CSASSGSWDTGELFF. The DNA of the CDR3 is TGCAGTGCCTCGAGCGGGAGTTGGGACACCGGGGAGCTGTTTTTT.

J is TRBJ2-6 and V is TRBV27; 7 bases match TRBD1. CDR3 length: 18 residues. The J segment lost 3 bases and the V segment lost 1 base, leaving 9 bases of the junction unmatched. Per the germline V gene, CDR1 is MNHEY and CDR2 is SMNVEV (reference sequence). CDR3 residues: CASSLLSDRVGGANVLTF. CDR3 DNA: TGTGCCAGCAGTTTATTAAGCGACAGGGTAGGTGGGGCCAACGTCCTGACTTTC.

This clonotype was seen many times. The chain employs TRBV10-3 and TRBJ2-7, with D hard to call. Trimming removed 3 bases at V and 4 bases at J, with 10 bases between. Germline CDR1 ENHRY, CDR2 SYGVKD. The CDR3 runs to 13 residues. The CDR3, as DNA: TGTGCCATCAGTGATGGGCAGGCGTACGAGCAGTACTTC. Its protein is CAISDGQAYEQYF.

At least ten counts were recorded for this clonotype. As DNA, the CDR3 is TGCGCCAGCCTGGGACAGCAGAACACTGAAGCTTTCTTT. This encodes CASLGQQNTEAFF. This chain connects TRBV5-1 to TRBJ1-1; 7 bases match TRBD1. V was pared by 7 bases and J by 1 base, with 4 bases of the junction left unmatched. The CDR3 has 13 amino acids. Germline CDR1 SGHRS, CDR2 YFSETQ. Full variable domain (remainder filled in from reference TRBV5-1 and TRBJ1-1): KAGVTQTPRYLIKTRGQQVTLSCSPISGHRSVSWYQQTPGQGLQFLFEYFSETQRNKGNFPGRFSGRQFSNSRSEMNVSTLELGDSALYLCASLGQQNTEAFFGQGTRLTVV.

The chain couples TRBV29-1 to TRBJ2-3; D gene unclear. In germline, CDR1 is SQVTM, CDR2 ANQGSEA. The CDR3 loop spans 13 amino acids. The V and J ends lost 2 bases and 3 bases respectively, with 9 bases between them. CDR3 loop: CSVEFDVTDTQYF. The CDR3 DNA sequence: TGCAGCGTTGAATTCGACGTAACAGATACGCAGTATTTT.

The chain uses TRBV7-3 and TRBJ2-1; D is unclear. The germline gives CDR1 SGHTA, CDR2 FQGTGA. With 1 base removed from V and 4 bases from J, the gap between germline ends came to 8 bases. The length of the CDR3 is 14 residues. This CDR3 reads CASSLISEYNEQFF. The DNA for the CDR3 is TGTGCCAGCAGCTTAATATCCGAGTACAATGAGCAGTTCTTC.

The chain links TRBV5-6 to TRBJ1-6; 9 bases line up with TRBD1. The V segment lost 1 base and the J segment 7 bases; nucleotides outside the gene matches: 3. The CDR3 contains 15 residues. Germline V lookup: CDR1 SGHDT, CDR2 YYEEEE. The CDR3 DNA sequence: TGTGCCAGCAGCTTGCAGACAGGGGGAAATTCACCCCTCCACTTT. This translates into CASSLQTGGNSPLHF.

The V call is TRBV15, the J call TRBJ2-3; maybe TRBD2 (6 bases). Trimming removed 0 bases from V and 3 bases from J, with 10 bases in between. The CDR3 has 15 amino acids. CDR1 is LNHNV, CDR2 YYDKDF, per germline (reference sequence). The CDR3, as DNA: TGTGCCACCAGCAGAGAAGTAGCGGAGACAGATACGCAGTATTTT. This codes for CATSREVAETDTQYF.

Only a few counts were recorded for this clonotype. J is TRBJ2-7 and V is TRBV7-8; D ambiguous. With 1 base removed from V and 0 bases from J, the gap between germline ends came to 7 bases. CDR1 is SGHVS and CDR2 is FQNEAQ in the germline V gene. The CDR3 is 14 residues long. CDR3 amino acids: CASSLVRYSYEQYF. CDR3 sequence (DNA): TGTGCCAGCAGCTTAGTACGATACTCCTACGAGCAGTACTTC.

This clonotype was counted only a few times. J is TRBJ2-3 and V is TRBV20-1; 13 bases line up with TRBD2. Germline V gene data show CDR1 as DFQATT and CDR2 as SNEGSKA (reference sequence). Trimming removed 6 bases from V and 3 bases from J; junction bases left unmatched: 6. This CDR3 region has 15 residues. This chain's CDR3 is CSATSGGLWTDTQYF. The CDR3, as DNA: TGCAGTGCGACTAGCGGGGGGTTATGGACAGATACGCAGTATTTT.

CDR3 nucleotides: TGTGCCAGCACCAGACTAATAGGGACAGATACGCAGTATTTT. Its translation is CASTRLIGTDTQYF. The chain combines TRBV7-2 with TRBJ2-3, with a weak D call TRBD2 (5 bases). The CDR3 length is 14 residues. The germline V gene has CDR1 SGHTA and CDR2 FQGNSA. V was trimmed by 7 bases and J by 3 bases, leaving 14 bases between them.

This clonotype was observed a few times. The chain employs TRBV6-4 and TRBJ2-3; D remains unclear. V dropped 3 bases and J dropped 0 bases, with 7 bases sitting between them. CDR1 MRHNA and CDR2 SNTAGT come from the germline V gene. The CDR3 covers 14 residues. CDR3 loop: CASSEFPSTDTQYF. In DNA form, the CDR3 reads TGTGCCAGCAGTGAATTCCCCAGCACAGATACGCAGTATTTT.

This clonotype came up many times. The chain links TRBV28 to TRBJ2-7, with a tentative D call TRBD2 (5 bases). CDR1 and CDR2 from the germline V gene are MDHEN and SYDVKM. The ends were cut back, 2 bases at V and 3 bases at J, with 29 bases in the middle. This CDR3 region has 20 residues. The CDR3 region has the DNA TGTGCCAGCAGTTTAGTACGGAGGATCCCTAGTAGCTTAACTAACTACGAGCAGTACTTC. It translates to CASSLVRRIPSSLTNYEQYF.

Regarding this clonotype: This may come from a read error, since a much larger clone is one base off. The V call is TRBV4-3, the J call TRBJ2-1; D gene uncertain. The V end was cut by 0 bases, the J end by 2 bases, with 14 bases between. The V gene's germline CDR1 is LGHNA and CDR2 YSLEER. CDR3 length: 17 residues. The CDR3 here is CASSQDRWSHTYNEQFF. CDR3 DNA: TGCGCCAGCAGCCAAGATCGGTGGTCCCACACCTACAATGAGCAGTTCTTC.

This chain links TRBV5-4 with TRBJ2-3, with 8 bases aligning to TRBD1. Looked up from germline, CDR1 is SGHNT and CDR2 is YYREEE (reference sequence). The CDR3 loop spans 16 amino acids. Trimming cost V 3 bases and J 0 bases; bases outside gene matches: 6. The chain's CDR3 is CASSSGRDRSTDTQYF. CDR3 DNA sequence: TGTGCCAGCAGCTCTGGCCGGGACAGGAGCACAGATACGCAGTATTTT.